The 5 T cell receptor beta chains below were found in one sample sequenced in a study of T cell repertoires in cytomegalovirus infection. TCRdb independently ran MiXCR on the reads; one entry per CDR3 protein. The sample yields hundreds of thousands of distinct CDR3 sequences, 15% to 20% seen once. Sequencing was done on a sample of PBMCs. All receptors come from a human donor in good health (CMV status not recorded). Some clones in this sample may be carry-over from other donors' samples.

This clonotype showed up just a few times. This chain connects TRBV12-3 or TRBV12-4 to TRBJ2-1, with D maybe TRBD2 (7 bases). The CDR3 sequence is 13 residues long. V shed 3 bases and J shed 5 bases, with 8 bases lying between them. The CDR3 here is CASSFGGHNEQFF. CDR3 bases: TGTGCCAGCAGTTTCGGGGGGCACAATGAGCAGTTCTTC.

This clonotype was counted a few times. The chain is built from TRBV20-1 and TRBJ2-7, with a tentative D call TRBD1 (5 bases). Trimming pared 6 bases from V and 2 bases from J, leaving 14 bases between. Germline V lookup: CDR1 DFQATT, CDR2 SNEGSKA (reference sequence). This CDR3 region has 13 residues. As DNA, the CDR3 is TGCAGTGCCGGTGGGGCCGCCGCCTACGAGCAGTACTTC. Amino acid sequence: CSAGGAAAYEQYF.

The chain joins TRBV28 to TRBJ2-1; no definite D call. Germline CDR1 and CDR2: MDHEN and SYDVKM. This CDR3 is 12 amino acids long. Deletions cut 10 bases from V and 0 bases from J, with 7 bases between. CDR3 nucleotide sequence: TGTGCCATTCTGAGCTCCTACAATGAGCAGTTCTTC. This gives the protein CAILSSYNEQFF.

V usage is TRBV14 and J usage is TRBJ2-1; the D is unclear. V was shortened by 8 bases and J by 7 bases, with 18 bases between the two germline ends. The CDR3 is 14 residues long. Germline assignment: CDR1 SGHDN and CDR2 FVKESK. CDR3 nucleotides: TGTGCCAGCCGAAAGACTGGGCCGCGAAATGAGCAGTTCTTC. This sequence encodes CASRKTGPRNEQFF.

This clonotype was found many times. In DNA form, the CDR3 reads TGTGCCAGCAGCTTAGTTGAGGACACTGAAGCTTTCTTT. Translating gives CASSLVEDTEAFF. V gene TRBV7-9 combines with J gene TRBJ1-1; D gene ambiguous. V gave up 1 base and J gave up 3 bases, with 6 bases separating them. Germline lookup yields CDR1 SEHNR and CDR2 FQNEAQ (reference sequence). The CDR3 is made up of 13 amino acids.